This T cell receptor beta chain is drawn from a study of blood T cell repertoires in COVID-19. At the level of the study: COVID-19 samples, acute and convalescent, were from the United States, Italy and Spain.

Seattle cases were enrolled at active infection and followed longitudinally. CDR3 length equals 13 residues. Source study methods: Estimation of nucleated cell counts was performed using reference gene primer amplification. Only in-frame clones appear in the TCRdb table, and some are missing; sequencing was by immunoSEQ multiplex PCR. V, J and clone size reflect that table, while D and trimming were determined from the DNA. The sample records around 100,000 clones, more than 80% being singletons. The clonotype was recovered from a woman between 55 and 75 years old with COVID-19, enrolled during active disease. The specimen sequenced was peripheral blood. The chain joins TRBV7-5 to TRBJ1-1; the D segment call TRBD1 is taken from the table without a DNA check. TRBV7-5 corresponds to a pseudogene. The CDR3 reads CATRPGQNTEAFF. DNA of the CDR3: TGTGCCACCAGGCCGGGACAGAACACTGAAGCTTTCTTT.